Listed below are T cell receptor beta chains from one sample, sequenced in a study of T cells in Graves' hyperthyroidism and ophthalmopathy. TCRdb ran MiXCR on the multiplex PCR reads and lists one entry per CDR3 protein. The sample carries around 800,000 distinct CDR3 sequences, 38% recorded once. Material: blood. The receptors stem from a man aged 18 to 29 with Graves' hyperthyroidism. Both conserved end residues are part of each CDR3. The D gene is left open where the match is weak. Clone size is shown for a subset of rows, as once, few, many or a class of expanded clone.

d_call: TRBD2
clone_size: .
cdr3_length: 16
v_call: TRBV20-1
j_call: TRBJ2-5
cdr3_nt: TGCAGTGCTAGAGATCTCGGGGGGGGGCTAGGGGAGACCCAGTACTTC
cdr3_aa: CSARDLGGGLGETQYF

d_call: .
clone_size: .
cdr3_length: 16
v_call: TRBV15
j_call: TRBJ2-7
cdr3_nt: TGTGCCACCAGCAGAGATCTGGCAGCTAGATCCTACGAGCAGTACTTC
cdr3_aa: CATSRDLAARSYEQYF

d_call: TRBD1
clone_size: many
cdr3_length: 15
v_call: TRBV5-1
j_call: TRBJ1-1
cdr3_nt: TGCGCCAGCACCCAGACAGGGGCAGGGGACACTGAAGCTTTCTTT
cdr3_aa: CASTQTGAGDTEAFF

d_call: .
clone_size: few
cdr3_length: 15
v_call: TRBV6-6
j_call: TRBJ1-1
cdr3_nt: TGTGCCAGCAGTCCCAGGGGAGGGACATCCACTGAAGCTTTCTTT
cdr3_aa: CASSPRGGTSTEAFF

d_call: .
clone_size: many
cdr3_length: 13
v_call: TRBV7-9
j_call: TRBJ1-2
cdr3_nt: TGTGCCAGCAGGGACACAGGATTCTATGGCTACACCTTC
cdr3_aa: CASRDTGFYGYTF

d_call: .
clone_size: few
cdr3_length: 15
v_call: TRBV19
j_call: TRBJ1-1
cdr3_nt: TGTGCCAGTAGTATAGCCAACCCGATGAACACTGAAGCTTTCTTT
cdr3_aa: CASSIANPMNTEAFF

d_call: TRBD1
clone_size: many
cdr3_length: 14
v_call: TRBV7-3
j_call: TRBJ1-1
cdr3_nt: TGTGCCAGCAGCCCTCAAACAGGGGGCACTGAAGCTTTCTTT
cdr3_aa: CASSPQTGGTEAFF

d_call: .
clone_size: many
cdr3_length: 15
v_call: TRBV5-5
j_call: TRBJ1-6
cdr3_nt: TGTGCCAGCGCTCGATCGGGACAAAATAATTCACCCCTCCACTTT
cdr3_aa: CASARSGQNNSPLHF

d_call: TRBD1
clone_size: .
cdr3_length: 13
v_call: TRBV20-1
j_call: TRBJ2-7
cdr3_nt: TGCAGTGCCGGGGACAGGGGTAGCTACGAGCAGTACTTC
cdr3_aa: CSAGDRGSYEQYF

d_call: .
clone_size: few
cdr3_length: 13
v_call: TRBV12-3/TRBV12-4
j_call: TRBJ1-2
cdr3_nt: TGTGCCAGCAGTTTTCTGGGGGCGCGAGGCTACACCTTC
cdr3_aa: CASSFLGARGYTF

d_call: .
clone_size: .
cdr3_length: 13
v_call: TRBV29-1
j_call: TRBJ1-1
cdr3_nt: TGCAGCCTCGTGGCAGACCTGAACACTGAAGCTTTCTTT
cdr3_aa: CSLVADLNTEAFF

d_call: TRBD1
clone_size: .
cdr3_length: 18
v_call: TRBV25-1
j_call: TRBJ1-6
cdr3_nt: TGTGCCAGCAGTGCTATTCCCGGGACAGGGGTAGGAGGATCACCCCTCCACTTT
cdr3_aa: CASSAIPGTGVGGSPLHF

d_call: .
clone_size: many
cdr3_length: 12
v_call: TRBV29-1
j_call: TRBJ1-2
cdr3_nt: TGCAGCGTTGAAAGGTCGGCTAGTGGCTACACCTTC
cdr3_aa: CSVERSASGYTF

d_call: .
clone_size: few
cdr3_length: 15
v_call: TRBV5-8
j_call: TRBJ1-6
cdr3_nt: TGTGCCAGCAGCTTGGGCAGGGAACTTTATTCACCCCTCCACTTT
cdr3_aa: CASSLGRELYSPLHF

d_call: TRBD2
clone_size: few
cdr3_length: 14
v_call: TRBV13
j_call: TRBJ2-5
cdr3_nt: TGTGCCAGCAGCCGCTACTCTAGCGGAGAGACCCAGTACTTC
cdr3_aa: CASSRYSSGETQYF

d_call: TRBD1
clone_size: .
cdr3_length: 14
v_call: TRBV25-1
j_call: TRBJ2-5
cdr3_nt: TGTGCCGCACTCGAACGGACAGGGTGGGAGACCCAGTACTTC
cdr3_aa: CAALERTGWETQYF

d_call: .
clone_size: .
cdr3_length: 12
v_call: TRBV12-3/TRBV12-4
j_call: TRBJ1-3
cdr3_nt: TGTGCCAGCAGTTTAGAGGACAACACCATATATTTT
cdr3_aa: CASSLEDNTIYF

d_call: .
clone_size: .
cdr3_length: 15
v_call: TRBV6-5
j_call: TRBJ1-5
cdr3_nt: TGTGCCAGCAGTAAGGGAATGTATGGCAATCAGCCCCAGCATTTT
cdr3_aa: CASSKGMYGNQPQHF

d_call: .
clone_size: .
cdr3_length: 13
v_call: TRBV10-2
j_call: TRBJ1-5
cdr3_nt: TGCGCCAGCAGTGGGAAGGGGGATCAGCCCCAGCATTTT
cdr3_aa: CASSGKGDQPQHF

d_call: .
clone_size: .
cdr3_length: 14
v_call: TRBV7-9
j_call: TRBJ2-7
cdr3_nt: TGCGCCAGCAGCTTCGGGGCGGCTGTTAACGAGCAGTACTTC
cdr3_aa: CASSFGAAVNEQYF

d_call: .
clone_size: .
cdr3_length: 13
v_call: TRBV12-3/TRBV12-4
j_call: TRBJ1-4
cdr3_nt: TGTGCCAGCAGTTTGGAAGAGGGGGGAAAACTGTTTTTT
cdr3_aa: CASSLEEGGKLFF

d_call: .
clone_size: many
cdr3_length: 14
v_call: TRBV2
j_call: TRBJ2-5
cdr3_nt: TGTGCCAGCAGTGAAATGCCCTACCAAGAGACCCAGTACTTC
cdr3_aa: CASSEMPYQETQYF

d_call: .
clone_size: .
cdr3_length: 13
v_call: TRBV27
j_call: TRBJ1-2
cdr3_nt: TGTGCCAGCAGTTCAGGGATAAACTATGGCTACACCTTC
cdr3_aa: CASSSGINYGYTF

d_call: .
clone_size: .
cdr3_length: 11
v_call: TRBV2
j_call: TRBJ1-1
cdr3_nt: TGTGCCAGCACCGAGGAAGGGCAAGCTTTCTTT
cdr3_aa: CASTEEGQAFF

d_call: .
clone_size: .
cdr3_length: 13
v_call: TRBV24-1
j_call: TRBJ2-7
cdr3_nt: TGTGCCAGCGTCGCGCTGGGTTCCTACGAGCAGTACTTC
cdr3_aa: CASVALGSYEQYF

d_call: .
clone_size: .
cdr3_length: 14
v_call: TRBV6-5
j_call: TRBJ2-7
cdr3_nt: TGTGCCAGCGCAGCAGCATGGCCGGGCGGCGAGCAGTACTTC
cdr3_aa: CASAAAWPGGEQYF

d_call: TRBD1
clone_size: .
cdr3_length: 17
v_call: TRBV11-2
j_call: TRBJ2-7
cdr3_nt: TGTGCCAGCAGCCAAGTTTGGCTGGGACAGGGGTCCTACGAGCAGTACTTC
cdr3_aa: CASSQVWLGQGSYEQYF

d_call: .
clone_size: few
cdr3_length: 16
v_call: TRBV12-3/TRBV12-4
j_call: TRBJ1-1
cdr3_nt: TGTGCCAGCAGTTTCTCACACTTACAGGGAAGGACTGAAGCTTTCTTT
cdr3_aa: CASSFSHLQGRTEAFF

d_call: .
clone_size: once
cdr3_length: 12
v_call: TRBV7-3
j_call: TRBJ1-1
cdr3_nt: TGTGCCAGCAGCTTGGAGGCAGGGAAAGCTTTCTTT
cdr3_aa: CASSLEAGKAFF

d_call: TRBD1
clone_size: .
cdr3_length: 14
v_call: TRBV29-1
j_call: TRBJ1-2
cdr3_nt: TGCAGCGTTGAAGGGGGGACAGAGAACTATGGCTACACCTTC
cdr3_aa: CSVEGGTENYGYTF

d_call: .
clone_size: .
cdr3_length: 15
v_call: TRBV5-6
j_call: TRBJ1-1
cdr3_nt: TGTGCCAGCAACAACGAGGGGGACGCAAACACTGAAGCTTTCTTT
cdr3_aa: CASNNEGDANTEAFF